The present T cell receptor (beta chain) was sequenced within a study of T cell responses to AZD1222 COVID-19 vaccine. Overall study results and limits: Reports say nearly half of spike-specific TCRs go after unmutated variant regions. The peak T cell response came first, and repertoires were sampled only after it. Among vaccine-associated CD4 TCRs, coverage spanned spike, with dominance at 160-218 and 743-854. Clonal diversity may have been underestimated, and the donors were mostly white British, with more females than males.

CDR1 and CDR2 (germline): SEHNR, FQNEAQ (reference sequence). The CDR3 has 11 residues. Trimming removed 5 bases from V and 5 bases from J, with 3 bases in between. Produced via immunoSEQ multiplex PCR; TCRdb's table is partial and in-frame only. The sample records some 54,000 clones, roughly nine tenths being singletons. Comment on this clone: Its antigen is unknown.

The material was peripheral blood, obtained on day 0 of AZD1222 vaccination. The sequence came from an adult in good health. This chain connects TRBV7-9 to TRBJ1-4; D unresolved. CDR3 loop: CASSGNEKLFF. DNA for the CDR3: TGTGCCAGCAGCGGGAATGAAAAACTGTTTTTT.